This T cell receptor (beta chain) was captured by sequencing in a study of T-cell memory formation after mild COVID-19. This clonotype was seen only a few times. Its antigen is not known. General observations from the study: CD8+ contracting clones occupied EMRA, while CD4+ ones occupied mainly CM and EM.

The CDR3 runs 16 residues. Looked up from germline, CDR1 is SGHRS and CDR2 is YFSETQ. The germline V and J ends were trimmed by 4 bases and 1 base, with 17 bases remaining between them. TCR alpha and TCR beta cDNA libraries carrying sample barcodes and UMIs were produced by 5'RACE using constant-segment primers. TCRdb itself ran the 5' RACE reads through MiXCR, one entry per CDR3 protein. Of 300,000 to 400,000 distinct CDR3 sequences in the sample, 28% were seen once. Sequencing was carried out using PBMCs or a T cell subset sorted from them (not recorded which). This clonotype was sampled from an adult woman who had mild COVID-19 (a few samples of this study predate the infection). Cell type and time point are not known. This chain joins TRBV5-1 and TRBJ1-1; a possible D gene is TRBD1 (6 bases). CDR3 DNA sequence: TGCGCCAGCAGCCCCCTCGGGGGGCCCGGGAACACTGAAGCTTTCTTT. It codes for CASSPLGGPGNTEAFF. Looking up the rest from reference TRBV5-1 and TRBJ1-1 gives the full variable domain: KAGVTQTPRYLIKTRGQQVTLSCSPISGHRSVSWYQQTPGQGLQFLFEYFSETQRNKGNFPGRFSGRQFSNSRSEMNVSTLELGDSALYLCASSPLGGPGNTEAFFGQGTRLTVV.